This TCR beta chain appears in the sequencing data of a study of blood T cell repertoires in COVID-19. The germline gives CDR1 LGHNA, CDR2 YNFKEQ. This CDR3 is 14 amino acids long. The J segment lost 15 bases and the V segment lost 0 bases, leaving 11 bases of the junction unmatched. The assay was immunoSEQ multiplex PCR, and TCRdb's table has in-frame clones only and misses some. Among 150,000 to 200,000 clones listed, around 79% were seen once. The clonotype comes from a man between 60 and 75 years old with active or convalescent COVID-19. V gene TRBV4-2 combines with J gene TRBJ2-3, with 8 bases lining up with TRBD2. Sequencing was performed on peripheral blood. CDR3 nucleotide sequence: TGTGCCAGCAGCCAAGATCTGGGTCCGGGACTAGAATATTTT. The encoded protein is CASSQDLGPGLEYF.